The text below deals with one T cell receptor beta chain. CDR3 size: 13 residues. Germline V gene data show CDR1 as SGHRS and CDR2 as YFSETQ. The data were taken from a study of T cells expressing NK-cell markers. Study overall: Sorted CD3+CD56-NKG2C+, CD3+CD56+NKG2C+ and CD3+CD56+NKG2C- T cells supplied the TCR beta repertoires.

TCRdb re-called the 5' RACE reads, yielding one record per CDR3 amino acid sequence without DNA. The sample shows 550,000 to 600,000 distinct CDR3 sequences, and around 3.3% sits with its ten largest clones. The origin of this receptor is a man younger than 35 in good health. The specimen sequenced was blood T cells: a sorted CD56 or NKG2C T cell subset, CD4+ or CD8+ T cells, or bulk PBMC T cells (not recorded which). V usage is TRBV5-1 and J usage is TRBJ1-3. The CDR3 protein is CASSPDSGNTIYF.